This T cell receptor (beta chain) originates from a study of CD8+ T cells in alopecia areata. The overall study: Tofacitinib administration persisted for 6 to 18 months, succeeded by 6 months off drug. Study-wide findings and caveats: A great number of expanded lesional clones endured in scalp and blood during tofacitinib.

This clone was seen once. Its antigen is not known. The CDR3 has 16 residues. Germline CDR1 reads SGHTA; CDR2 reads FQGNSA. V was shortened by 3 bases and J by 5 bases, with 20 bases between the two germline ends. Extraction of RNA preceded its reverse transcription into cDNA, which served as the sequencing template. The protocol was immunoSEQ multiplex PCR, while the TCRdb copy is restricted to in-frame clones and leaves out a portion. This sample has 120,000 or so clones, with over 60% found just once. Treatment specified: oral pan-JAK inhibitor, 5-10 mg twice daily. The sequence was obtained from a human donor with alopecia areata. V is TRBV7-2 and J is TRBJ2-7; D may be TRBD2 (7 bases). Sequenced material: CD4+ T cells sorted from blood, taken at week 4, from a patient treated with tofacitinib. The CDR3 sequence: CASSFEVGGGFNEQYF. The CDR3 DNA reads as TGTGCCAGCAGCTTCGAAGTGGGCGGGGGCTTCAACGAGCAGTACTTC.